This entry lists 15 T cell receptor beta chains sequenced from one sample in a study of technical replicates of blood from a few donors. Only in-frame clones appear in the TCRdb table, and some are missing; sequencing was by immunoSEQ multiplex PCR. The top ten hold under 0.3% of the sample, which has around 68,000 clones, nearly 98% seen once. The sequenced sample was T cells isolated from PBMCs. These receptor sequences come from a human donor in good health.

This clone was counted between two and nine times. V usage is TRBV6-1 and J usage is TRBJ2-5, with 11 bases aligning to TRBD2. In germline, CDR1 is MNHNS, CDR2 SASEGT. V shed 2 bases, J shed 2 bases, and the junction held 1 base outside the gene matches. The CDR3 loop spans 15 amino acids. The CDR3 nucleotides are TGTGCCAGCAGTGAACTAGCGGGAGGTCAAGAGACCCAGTACTTC. This gives the protein CASSELAGGQETQYF.

The chain couples TRBV28 to TRBJ1-5; no reliable D call. Trimming cost V 7 bases and J 6 bases, with 19 bases left between them. Germline CDR1 is MDHEN and CDR2 is SYDVKM. The CDR3 runs 15 residues. DNA of the CDR3: TGTGCCAGCATGACGGGCAGGAGCGGTTTTCAGCCCCAGCATTTT. Translating gives CASMTGRSGFQPQHF.

V and J are TRBV11-2 and TRBJ2-5, with D perhaps matching TRBD1 (6 bases). The germline gives CDR1 SGHAT, CDR2 FQNNGV. The CDR3 contains 12 residues. V gave up 5 bases and J gave up 5 bases, with 9 bases separating them. The CDR3 loop reads CASSPQGETQYF. DNA of the CDR3: TGTGCCAGCAGCCCCCAGGGGGAGACCCAGTACTTC.

The chain employs TRBV4-2 and TRBJ1-2, with 8 bases fitting TRBD1. The CDR3 is 17 residues long. Germline V gene data show CDR1 as LGHNA and CDR2 as YNFKEQ. V shed 1 base and J 4 bases; nucleotides not matched to a gene: 11. In DNA, the CDR3 is TGTGCCAGCAGCCAAGTTTTTTCAGGGGGCGGAGGCTATGGCTACACCTTC. This gives the protein CASSQVFSGGGGYGYTF.

The chain couples TRBV28 to TRBJ2-7, with D possibly TRBD2 on 6 matching bases. Germline V lookup: CDR1 MDHEN, CDR2 SYDVKM. This CDR3 is built from 16 residues. Trimming removed 4 bases from V and 2 bases from J, with 18 bases in between. The CDR3 DNA is TGTGCCAGCAGTTCACCAGGGAGCGGGTCTACCTACGAGCAGTACTTC. Encoded protein: CASSSPGSGSTYEQYF.

CDR3 region: CASGQGDEETQYF. The DNA of the CDR3 is TGTGCTAGTGGTCAGGGGGATGAAGAGACCCAGTACTTC. This rearrangement joins TRBV12-5 to TRBJ2-5, with TRBD1 matching over 7 bases. V lost 5 bases, J lost 3 bases, and 3 bases stayed unmatched. CDR1 is LGHNT and CDR2 is FRNRAP in the germline V gene. This CDR3 region has 13 residues. Using reference TRBV12-5 and TRBJ2-5 for the parts outside the CDR3, the full variable domain is DARVTQTPRHKVTEMGQEVTMRCQPILGHNTVFWYRQTMMQGLELLAYFRNRAPLDDSGMPKDRFSAEMPDATLATLKIQPSEPRDSAVYFCASGQGDEETQYFGPGTRLLVL.

The genes are TRBV28 and TRBJ1-1; D might be TRBD1 (5 bases). The CDR3 loop spans 12 amino acids. V was clipped by 3 bases and J by 12 bases, with 14 bases between them. CDR1 MDHEN and CDR2 SYDVKM come from the germline V gene. CDR3 in DNA: TGTGCCAGCAGTTTCGTCCCAGGGCTTACTTTCTTT. As protein: CASSFVPGLTFF. Based on the CDR3 plus reference TRBV28 and TRBJ1-1, the full variable domain is DVKVTQSSRYLVKRTGEKVFLECVQDMDHENMFWYRQDPGLGLRLIYFSYDVKMKEKGDIPEGYSVSREKKERFSLILESASTNQTSMYLCASSFVPGLTFFGQGTRLTVV.

CDR3 residues: CAWSMASGYNEQFF. CDR3 bases: TGTGCCTGGAGTATGGCTAGCGGATACAATGAGCAGTTCTTC. This chain connects TRBV30 to TRBJ2-1, with 7 bases identical to TRBD2. V gave up 2 bases and J gave up 4 bases; unmatched junction bases: 5. There are 14 residues in the CDR3. Germline V gene data show CDR1 as GTSNPN and CDR2 as SVGIG (reference sequence).

This chain uses TRBV19 with TRBJ2-1, with a possible D match to TRBD2 (6 bases). The CDR3 has 14 amino acids. Germline-derived CDR1 and CDR2 are LNHDA and SQIVND (reference sequence). Trimming took off 3 bases at V and 6 bases at J, with 12 bases between the two ends. CDR3 in amino acids: CASSIGGGSNEQFF. For the CDR3, the DNA is TGTGCCAGTAGTATTGGGGGAGGTTCCAATGAGCAGTTCTTC.

This rearrangement joins TRBV10-1 to TRBJ2-2; 8 nucleotides align to TRBD1. After removal of 8 bases from V and 3 bases from J, the junction contained 5 bases not matched to a gene. The CDR3 totals 14 residues. Germline V gives CDR1 WNHNN, CDR2 SYGVQD (reference sequence). In nucleotides, the CDR3 is TGCGCCAGCCCGAAGGACAGGGACACCGGGGAGCTGTTTTTT. This codes for CASPKDRDTGELFF.

V is TRBV9 and J is TRBJ2-2; a possible D gene is TRBD1 (5 bases). Germline V CDR1 and CDR2: SGDLS, YYNGEE. Trimming left V 0 bases short and J 5 bases short, with 14 bases between. The CDR3 has 16 residues. CDR3 in amino acids: CASSVASRVATGELFF. The CDR3 DNA follows: TGTGCCAGCAGCGTAGCGAGCAGGGTGGCAACCGGGGAGCTGTTTTTT.

The J gene is TRBJ2-7, the V gene TRBV5-4; maybe TRBD2 (6 bases). Trimming took off 3 bases at V and 5 bases at J, with 24 bases between the two ends. The CDR3 runs to 17 residues. Germline V lookup: CDR1 SGHNT, CDR2 YYREEE (reference sequence). This CDR3 reads CASSSPGRGTAGDEQYF. The CDR3 DNA reads as TGTGCCAGCAGCTCCCCCGGGCGGGGCACGGCTGGCGACGAGCAGTACTTC.

The J gene is TRBJ2-7, the V gene TRBV13, with TRBD1 matching 9 bases. Trimming removed 2 bases from V and 3 bases from J; junction bases left unmatched: 14. This CDR3 spans 18 amino acids. CDR1 and CDR2 (germline): PRHDT, FYEKMQ (reference sequence). CDR3 region: CASSLTPYTGGFFYEQYF. CDR3 sequence (DNA): TGTGCCAGCAGCTTAACCCCATACACAGGGGGCTTCTTCTACGAGCAGTACTTC.

This chain uses TRBV30 with TRBJ2-7; 8 nucleotides line up with TRBD1. Per germline, CDR1 GTSNPN and CDR2 SVGIG (reference sequence). There are 13 residues in the CDR3. The V and J ends lost 1 base and 5 bases, in that order; junction bases with no gene match: 4. The DNA for the CDR3 is TGTGCCTGGAGTGGGACAGGGTTCAACGAGCAGTACTTC. Translation gives CAWSGTGFNEQYF.

This sequence joins TRBV6-5 and TRBJ1-2, with D unresolved. The CDR3 length is 15 residues. The ends were cut back, 0 bases at V and 6 bases at J, with 14 bases in the middle. The germline V gene encodes CDR1 MNHEY and CDR2 SVGAGI. The CDR3 protein is CASSYSSGSSNGYTF. For the CDR3, the DNA is TGTGCCAGCAGTTACTCGAGCGGTAGTTCAAATGGCTACACCTTC.